Below, 15 T cell receptor beta chains from the same sample are listed, as sequenced in a study of cytomegalovirus exposure and HLA in healthy donors. PCR amplification relied on 60 Vbeta primers (plus 13 Jbeta primers). Clones were read by immunoSEQ multiplex PCR, and TCRdb kept only the in-frame ones, dropping some. The sample includes just over 150,000 clones, roughly 82% seen only once; the top ten take under 8%. Sequenced: PBMCs. Receptors originate from a man aged 45-65 years in good health and CMV-seropositive.

The chain recombines TRBV15 with TRBJ1-1, with 9 nucleotides matching TRBD1. Germline V gives CDR1 LNHNV, CDR2 YYDKDF (reference sequence). This CDR3 comprises 17 residues. Trimming removed 3 bases from V and 0 bases from J; junction bases left unmatched: 8. CDR3 sequence (DNA): TGTGCCACCAGCAGGGGGATGACAGGGGGGATGAACACTGAAGCTTTCTTT. This sequence encodes CATSRGMTGGMNTEAFF.

The gene calls are TRBV11-2 and TRBJ2-6; a possible D gene is TRBD1 (5 bases). V was clipped by 3 bases and J by 0 bases, with 9 bases between them. Germline CDR1 reads SGHAT; CDR2 reads FQNNGV. The CDR3 loop spans 16 amino acids. The CDR3 reads CASSFGRDSGANVLTF. CDR3 sequence (DNA): TGTGCCAGCAGCTTCGGCAGGGACTCTGGGGCCAACGTCCTGACTTTC.

The V and J genes are TRBV6-4 and TRBJ1-1; D is undetermined. Germline CDR1 is MRHNA and CDR2 is SNTAGT. The ends were cut back, 2 bases at V and 0 bases at J, with 4 bases in the middle. The CDR3 is made up of 13 amino acids. The CDR3 protein is CASSDNMNTEAFF. The CDR3 bases are TGTGCCAGCAGTGACAATATGAACACTGAAGCTTTCTTT.

V and J are TRBV27 and TRBJ2-3; D is ambiguous. CDR1 is MNHEY, CDR2 SMNVEV, per germline (reference sequence). V was trimmed by 6 bases and J by 3 bases, leaving 13 bases between them. The CDR3 length is 14 residues. The CDR3 sequence is CASSVGRITDTQYF. The CDR3 nucleotides read TGTGCCAGCAGCGTCGGCAGGATAACAGATACGCAGTATTTT.

CDR3 protein: CASSLEGRGETQYF. CDR3 sequence (DNA): TGTGCCAGCAGCTTGGAAGGGAGGGGGGAGACCCAGTACTTC. The chain employs TRBV5-4 and TRBJ2-5, with D maybe TRBD2 (7 bases). The CDR3 length is 14 residues. CDR1 is SGHNT and CDR2 is YYREEE in the germline V gene (reference sequence). V was shortened by 0 bases and J by 5 bases, with 11 bases between the two germline ends.

The rearrangement joins TRBV9 to TRBJ2-3; 9 nucleotides agree with TRBD1. CDR3 size: 17 residues. J gave up 3 bases and V 1 base, and 9 bases lay outside the gene matches. CDR1 and CDR2 from the germline V gene are SGDLS and YYNGEE. The CDR3 nucleotides read TGTGCCAGCAGCGTATTCGGGGGACAGGGTGCAACAGATACGCAGTATTTT. Its translation: CASSVFGGQGATDTQYF.

The rearrangement joins TRBV19 to TRBJ2-3; perhaps TRBD2 as D (7 bases). Germline assignment: CDR1 LNHDA and CDR2 SQIVND (reference sequence). The CDR3 extends over 17 amino acids. V lost 5 bases and J lost 5, with 23 bases in between. The CDR3 is CASSPWGGRGPLDTQYF. CDR3 in DNA: TGTGCCAGTAGTCCCTGGGGGGGGCGGGGGCCCCTAGATACGCAGTATTTT. Full variable domain (remainder filled in from reference TRBV19 and TRBJ2-3): DGGITQSPKYLFRKEGQNVTLSCEQNLNHDAMYWYRQDPGQGLRLIYYSQIVNDFQKGDIAEGYSVSREKKESFPLTVTSAQKNPTAFYLCASSPWGGRGPLDTQYFGPGTRLTVL.

The gene calls are TRBV7-3 and TRBJ1-1; maybe TRBD1 (5 bases). The ends were cut back, 5 bases at V and 4 bases at J, with 11 bases in the middle. CDR3 size: 13 residues. Germline-derived CDR1 and CDR2 are SGHTA and FQGTGA. The CDR3 coding sequence is TGTGCCAGCAGCCAGACAGAAATCACTGAAGCTTTCTTT. Amino acids: CASSQTEITEAFF.

The chain uses TRBV15 and TRBJ2-3; perhaps TRBD2 as D (6 bases). Germline values: CDR1 LNHNV, CDR2 YYDKDF (reference sequence). Between the trimmed V and J ends, which lost 0 bases and 1 base, there was a span of 11 bases. This CDR3 comprises 16 residues. The CDR3 here is CATSRDWGEGTDTQYF. The CDR3 bases are TGTGCCACCAGCAGAGATTGGGGGGAAGGCACAGATACGCAGTATTTT.

The rearrangement links TRBV5-6 to TRBJ2-5; 7 bases fit TRBD1. The last part of the DNA fits TRBJ2-7 better; the J call may be wrong. Per germline, CDR1 SGHDT and CDR2 YYEEEE. CDR3 length equals 15 residues. In DNA form, the CDR3 reads TGTGCCAGCAGCTTGGGGACAGGTACTAGGGACGAGCAGTACTTC. It codes for CASSLGTGTRDEQYF.

A remark on this clone: Different DNA sequences within this sample yield the same CDR3. The V gene is TRBV27, the J gene TRBJ1-1; D not resolved. Germline V gives CDR1 MNHEY, CDR2 SMNVEV (reference sequence). Trimming cost V 2 bases and J 2 bases, with 6 bases left between them. CDR3 length equals 13 residues. The CDR3 sequence: CASSLGQNTEAFF. The CDR3 DNA reads TGTGCCAGCAGTTTAGGGCAAAACACTGAAGCTTTCTTT.

This clone has ten or more counts. The chain couples TRBV23-1 to TRBJ2-1, with TRBD1 matching 10 bases. TRBV23-1 is filed as an ORF, its function uncertain. The junction had 7 bases not matched to a gene; V was cut back by 2 bases and J by 6 bases. This CDR3 spans 16 amino acids. The CDR3 sequence: CASSQRSGTGVNEQFF. CDR3 in DNA: TGCGCCAGCAGTCAACGGTCCGGGACAGGGGTCAATGAGCAGTTCTTC.

The J gene is TRBJ1-1, the V gene TRBV30, with TRBD1 identical over 7 bases. The trim removed 0 bases at V and 2 bases at J, leaving 3 bases unmatched. The CDR3 extends over 14 amino acids. The germline gives CDR1 GTSNPN, CDR2 SVGIG (reference sequence). CDR3 nucleotides: TGTGCCTGGAGTGTAAGAGGGGGCAACACTGAAGCTTTCTTT. This sequence encodes CAWSVRGGNTEAFF.

The chain recombines TRBV7-2 with TRBJ2-2; the match to TRBD2 covers 7 bases. From germline, CDR1 is SGHTA and CDR2 FQGNSA. This CDR3 comprises 15 residues. After removal of 6 bases from V and 5 bases from J, the junction contained 9 bases not matched to a gene. The CDR3 spells CASRPSGEGTGELFF. CDR3 coding DNA: TGTGCCAGCAGACCAAGCGGGGAGGGGACCGGGGAGCTGTTTTTT.

CDR3 nucleotides: TGTGCCACCAGCAGACACCTGGGAGGGGTGGGCTACGAGCAGTACTTC. Translating it yields CATSRHLGGVGYEQYF. The chain recombines TRBV15 with TRBJ2-7; 7 nucleotides align to TRBD2. This CDR3 comprises 16 residues. Germline CDR1 is LNHNV and CDR2 is YYDKDF (reference sequence). Losses at the gene ends were 2 bases for V and 3 bases for J; bases not matched to a gene: 10.